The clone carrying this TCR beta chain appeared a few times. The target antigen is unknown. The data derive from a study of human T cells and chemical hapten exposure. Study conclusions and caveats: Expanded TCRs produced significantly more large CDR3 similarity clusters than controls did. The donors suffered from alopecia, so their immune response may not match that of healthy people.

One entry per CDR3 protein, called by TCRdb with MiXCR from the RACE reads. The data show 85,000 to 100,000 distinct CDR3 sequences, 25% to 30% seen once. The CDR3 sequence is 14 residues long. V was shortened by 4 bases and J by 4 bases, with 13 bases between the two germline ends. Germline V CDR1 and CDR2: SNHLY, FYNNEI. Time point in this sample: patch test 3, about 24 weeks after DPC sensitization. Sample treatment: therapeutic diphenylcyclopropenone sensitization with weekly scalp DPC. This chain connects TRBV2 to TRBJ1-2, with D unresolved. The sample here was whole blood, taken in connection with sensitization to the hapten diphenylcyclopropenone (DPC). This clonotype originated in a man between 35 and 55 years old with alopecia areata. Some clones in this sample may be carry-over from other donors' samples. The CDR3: CASSVIGRGYGYTF. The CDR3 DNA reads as TGTGCCAGCAGTGTCATAGGGAGAGGCTATGGCTACACCTTC. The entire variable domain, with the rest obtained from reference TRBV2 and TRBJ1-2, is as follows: EPEVTQTPSHQVTQMGQEVILRCVPISNHLYFYWYRQILGQKVEFLVSFYNNEISEKSEIFDDQFSVERPDGSNFTLKIRSTKLEDSAMYFCASSVIGRGYGYTFGSGTRLTVV.